The clone carrying this T cell receptor (beta chain) occurred many times. These data belong to a study of molecular identifiers for immune sequencing clone quantification. TCRdb re-analysed the PCR reads in MiXCR, keeping a single row per CDR3 protein. The sample has about 320,000 distinct CDR3 sequences; about 22% are singletons. Germline CDR1 and CDR2: SGHTA and FQGTGA. The length of the CDR3 is 16 residues. The germline V and J ends were trimmed by 2 bases and 1 base, with 12 bases remaining between them. The sample comprised naive CD8+ T cells from blood, with Jurkat cell RNA spiked in. The sample's subset: FACS-sorted CD8+CD4-CCR7+CD45RA+ naive T cells. This chain joins TRBV7-3 and TRBJ2-1; weak D call: TRBD2 (5 bases). The receptor comes from a human donor in good health. Some libraries in this study had Jurkat cell RNA spiked in. The CDR3 spells CASSLVPGSSYNEQFF. In DNA, the CDR3 is TGTGCCAGCAGCTTAGTGCCGGGATCATCCTACAATGAGCAGTTCTTC.